Below, one T cell receptor beta chain is given with its context. No antigen is known for it. The donors were members of the validation cohort, which comprised roughly 120 subjects and was separate from the first cohort of 670 or so subjects. Repertoires were generated with immunoSEQ multiplex PCR, while TCRdb's copy carries only in-frame clones and drops some. The table has more than 85,000 clones, around nine tenths seen once. V was pared by 3 bases and J by 5 bases, with 6 bases between. This CDR3 has 12 residues. Germline CDR1 is LGHNA and CDR2 is YSLEER. The data were obtained in a study of cytomegalovirus exposure and HLA in healthy donors. Study as a whole: The same platform used for the approximately 700 first-cohort repertoires was also used for the approximately 120 validation repertoires, as a later analysis reported.

Notes on the study in general: Later, an analysis found that TCR clusters from the first cohort tended to co-occur in the roughly 110 validation repertoires. There were a few CMV-associated chains whose specificity for CMV antigens was confirmed in vitro.

J is TRBJ2-3 and V is TRBV4-3; D uncertain. This clonotype originated in a young woman in good health and CMV-seronegative. The sample was PBMCs. CDR3 sequence: CASSHPQDTQYF. The CDR3 DNA sequence: TGCGCCAGCAGCCACCCACAAGATACGCAGTATTTT.